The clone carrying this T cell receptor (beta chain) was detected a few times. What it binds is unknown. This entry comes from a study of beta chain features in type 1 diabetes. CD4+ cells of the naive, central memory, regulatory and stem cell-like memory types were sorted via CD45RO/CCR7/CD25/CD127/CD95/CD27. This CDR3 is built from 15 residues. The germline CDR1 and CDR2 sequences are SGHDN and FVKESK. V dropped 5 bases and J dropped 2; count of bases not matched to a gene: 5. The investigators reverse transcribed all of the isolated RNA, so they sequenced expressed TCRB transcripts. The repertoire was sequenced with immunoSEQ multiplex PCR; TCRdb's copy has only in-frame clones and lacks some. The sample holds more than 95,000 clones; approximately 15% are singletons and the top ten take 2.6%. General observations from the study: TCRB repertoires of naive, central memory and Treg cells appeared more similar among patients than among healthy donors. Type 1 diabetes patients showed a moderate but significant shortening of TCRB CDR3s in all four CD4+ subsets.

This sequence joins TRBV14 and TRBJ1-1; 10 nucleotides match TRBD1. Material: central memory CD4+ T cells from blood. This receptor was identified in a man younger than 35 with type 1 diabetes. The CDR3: CASSWDRGGNTEAFF. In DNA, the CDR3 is TGTGCCAGCAGCTGGGACAGGGGTGGAAACACTGAAGCTTTCTTT.